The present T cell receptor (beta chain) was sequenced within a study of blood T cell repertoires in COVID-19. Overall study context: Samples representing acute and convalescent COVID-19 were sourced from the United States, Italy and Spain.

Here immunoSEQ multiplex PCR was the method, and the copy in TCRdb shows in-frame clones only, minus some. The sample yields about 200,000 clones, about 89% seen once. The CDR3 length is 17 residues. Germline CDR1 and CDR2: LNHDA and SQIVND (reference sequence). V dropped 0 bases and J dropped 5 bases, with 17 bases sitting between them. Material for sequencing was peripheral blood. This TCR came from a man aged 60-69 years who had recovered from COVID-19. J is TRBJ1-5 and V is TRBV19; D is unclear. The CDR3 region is CASSIEGPSEPYQPQHF. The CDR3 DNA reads TGTGCCAGTAGTATAGAAGGACCTAGCGAACCCTATCAGCCCCAGCATTTT.